Included here is one TCR beta chain sequence, with context. V was cut by 2 bases and J by 5 bases, with 12 bases left in between. The CDR3 is 15 amino acids. In germline, CDR1 is SGHTA, CDR2 FQGTGA. This sample is drawn from a study of blood T cell repertoires in COVID-19. Study-wide context: Sites in the United States, Italy and Spain provided acute and convalescent COVID-19 samples. Nucleic acid was either cDNA or gDNA, and it came from T cells, B-cell-depleted T cells, or PBMCs.

Study processing details: The authors estimated nucleated cell counts from reference gene primer amplification. The repertoire was sequenced with immunoSEQ multiplex PCR; TCRdb's copy has only in-frame clones and lacks some. V, J and clone size are those of that table, while D and trimming were read from the DNA. The repertoire has more than 95,000 clones, 87% of them found once; the top ten carry 5% to 7.5%. The sequence was collected from a human donor in a cohort sampled during active COVID-19. The rearrangement joins TRBV7-3 to TRBJ1-4; D is ambiguous. The sequenced sample was peripheral blood. CDR3: CASSLGRGENEKLFF. The CDR3 nucleotides are TGTGCCAGCAGCTTAGGGCGTGGGGAGAATGAAAAACTGTTTTTT.